Below, 9 T cell receptor beta chains from the same sample are listed, as sequenced in a study of CD8 T cells in Susac syndrome. It was with random hexamers that 0.5 to 1 ug RNA was reverse transcribed. TCRdb independently ran MiXCR on the immunoSEQ multiplex PCR reads; one entry per CDR3 protein. The sample includes roughly 180,000 distinct CDR3 sequences, about 95% of them seen just once. The sequenced material came from CD4+ T cells from PBMCs. The receptors originated from a human donor in good health.

The chain recombines TRBV12-3 or TRBV12-4 with TRBJ1-2; tentative D call: TRBD1 (6 bases). V was shortened by 5 bases and J by 4 bases, with 17 bases between the two germline ends. The CDR3 sequence is 15 residues long. The CDR3 reads CASSTQQGFVYGYTF. The CDR3 coding sequence is TGTGCCAGCAGTACCCAACAGGGCTTTGTCTATGGCTACACCTTC.

CDR3 bases: TGCGCCAGCAGCCCTAACGGATACAATGAGCAGTTCTTC. Its translation: CASSPNGYNEQFF. J is TRBJ2-1 and V is TRBV5-1; D gene unclear. This CDR3 is 13 amino acids long. Between the trimmed V and J ends, which lost 4 bases and 4 bases, there was a span of 9 bases. Germline V gene lookup returns CDR1 SGHRS and CDR2 YFSETQ.

The V gene is TRBV7-2, the J gene TRBJ1-2, with D tentatively TRBD1 (5 bases). This CDR3 is 15 amino acids long. The germline gives CDR1 SGHTA, CDR2 FQGNSA. Trimming cost V 5 bases and J 6 bases, with 19 bases left between them. This CDR3 is CASSLNPGLSNGYTF. The DNA for the CDR3 is TGTGCCAGCAGCCTGAATCCGGGACTGAGTAATGGCTACACCTTC.

The chain joins TRBV7-8 to TRBJ2-1, with a possible D match to TRBD1 (5 bases). Trimming took 2 bases from V and 6 from J, leaving 8 bases between them. This CDR3 contains 13 residues. CDR1 and CDR2 from the germline V gene are SGHVS and FQNEAQ. CDR3 region: CASSLRGRNEQFF. Written as DNA, the CDR3 is TGTGCCAGCAGCTTAAGGGGTCGCAATGAGCAGTTCTTC.

The genes are TRBV20-1 and TRBJ1-5; D is unclear. V lost 4 bases to trimming and J lost 7 bases, with 20 bases between them. In germline, CDR1 is DFQATT, CDR2 SNEGSKA (reference sequence). CDR3 length equals 15 residues. Written as DNA, the CDR3 is TGCAGTGCTACCCCTCGGGCAGACCCCGGGCAGCCCCAGCATTTT. It translates to CSATPRADPGQPQHF.

The gene calls are TRBV29-1 and TRBJ1-2, with a weak D call TRBD1 (5 bases). V was trimmed by 4 bases and J by 4 bases, leaving 10 bases between them. The CDR3 contains 12 residues. Germline V gives CDR1 SQVTM, CDR2 ANQGSEA. CDR3 residues: CSVVLGGYGYTF. CDR3 DNA sequence: TGCAGCGTTGTTTTGGGGGGCTATGGCTACACCTTC.

The J gene is TRBJ2-6, the V gene TRBV28; possibly TRBD2 for D (5 bases). V was cut by 4 bases and J by 2 bases, with 6 bases left in between. This CDR3 comprises 14 residues. CDR1 and CDR2 (germline): MDHEN, SYDVKM. The CDR3 nucleotides read TGTGCCAGCAGTTGGAGGACTGGGGCCAACGTCCTGACTTTC. It is translated as CASSWRTGANVLTF.

The J gene is TRBJ2-3, the V gene TRBV7-2, with no clear D. The CDR3 runs 14 residues. Trimming left V 1 base short and J 1 base short, with 6 bases between. In germline, CDR1 is SGHTA, CDR2 FQGNSA. The CDR3 sequence: CASSLVWGTDTQYF. CDR3 sequence (DNA): TGTGCCAGCAGCTTAGTTTGGGGCACAGATACGCAGTATTTT.

The chain joins TRBV15 to TRBJ1-6; tentative D call: TRBD1 (5 bases). Germline CDR1 LNHNV, CDR2 YYDKDF (reference sequence). This CDR3 is 13 amino acids long. Trimming pared 4 bases from V and 10 bases from J, leaving 11 bases between. DNA of the CDR3: TGTGCCACCAGCATCGGGGGGAACTCACCCCTCCACTTT. It is translated as CATSIGGNSPLHF.